This T cell receptor (beta chain) was documented in a study of blood T cell repertoires in COVID-19. Study background: Collection of acute and convalescent COVID-19 samples took place in the United States, Italy and Spain. In each case, the material was cDNA or gDNA derived from T cells, B-cell-depleted T cells, or PBMCs.

CDR1 and CDR2 from the germline V gene are MGHRA and YSYEKL. This CDR3 contains 14 residues. V lost 4 bases and J lost 5, with 15 bases in between. Authors' analysis steps: Quantification of nucleated cells was approximated via reference gene primer amplification. Clones were sequenced by immunoSEQ multiplex PCR, and TCRdb holds only the in-frame ones, with some missing. From that table come the V and J calls and clone size; the DNA was used to work out D and trimming. This sample has under 150,000 clones; over 75% occur once, and the top ten carry 10% to 15%. The chain is built from TRBV4-1 and TRBJ2-7; possibly TRBD1 for D (5 bases). The sequenced sample was peripheral blood. The TCR comes from a man in his sixties with active or convalescent COVID-19. CDR3 DNA: TGCGCCAGCAGCCGTCCCGACAGTCCTCACGAGCAGTACTTC. Translating gives CASSRPDSPHEQYF.